This T cell receptor beta chain stems from a study of cytomegalovirus exposure and HLA in healthy donors. Study-level findings and limits: CMV antigen specificity of a few CMV-associated chains was confirmed in vitro.

The PCR had 60 Vbeta and 13 Jbeta primers. This table comes from immunoSEQ multiplex PCR, and its TCRdb copy is limited to in-frame clones, with some not included. The sample contains 30,000 or so clones, roughly 69% of which appear only once. This clone is deemed medium-sized. Its antigen is as yet unknown. The sample consisted of PBMCs. This TCR was sampled from a man in his fifties or sixties in good health and CMV-seropositive.

The CDR3 protein is CASSYSRVYNEQFF. DNA of the CDR3: TGTGCCAGCAGTTACTCGAGGGTATACAATGAGCAGTTCTTC. The rearrangement links TRBV6-5 to TRBJ2-1, with a tentative D call TRBD2 (5 bases). CDR1 and CDR2 (germline): MNHEY, SVGAGI. CDR3 length: 14 amino acids. The germline V and J ends were trimmed by 0 bases and 4 bases, with 7 bases remaining between them.